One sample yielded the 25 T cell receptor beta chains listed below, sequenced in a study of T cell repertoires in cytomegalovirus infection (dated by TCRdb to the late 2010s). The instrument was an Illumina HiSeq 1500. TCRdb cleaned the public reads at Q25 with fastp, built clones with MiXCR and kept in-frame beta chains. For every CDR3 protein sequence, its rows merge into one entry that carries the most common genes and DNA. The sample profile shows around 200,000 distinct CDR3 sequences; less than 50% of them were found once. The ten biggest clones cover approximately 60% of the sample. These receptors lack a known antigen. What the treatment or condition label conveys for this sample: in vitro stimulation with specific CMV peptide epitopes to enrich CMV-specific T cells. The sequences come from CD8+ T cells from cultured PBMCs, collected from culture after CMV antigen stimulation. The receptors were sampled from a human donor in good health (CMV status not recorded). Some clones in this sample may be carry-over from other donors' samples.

The CDR3 is CAISESRDVNYEQYF. CDR3 nucleotides: TGTGCCATCAGTGAGTCCCGGGACGTAAACTACGAGCAGTACTTC. This sequence joins TRBV10-3 and TRBJ2-7; D is tentatively TRBD1 or TRBD2 (5 bases each). The CDR3 consists of 15 residues. Germline V gene sequence: CDR1 ENHRY, CDR2 SYGVKD. Trimming removed 0 bases at V and 3 bases at J, with 12 bases between.

The CDR3 nucleotides are TGTGCCAGCAGTTTATCAACCCTGGACGAGCAGTACTTC. Amino acid sequence: CASSLSTLDEQYF. V and J are TRBV27 and TRBJ2-7; D is undetermined. The V end was cut by 0 bases, the J end by 5 bases, with 8 bases between. Germline V gives CDR1 MNHEY, CDR2 SMNVEV (reference sequence). This CDR3 region has 13 residues.

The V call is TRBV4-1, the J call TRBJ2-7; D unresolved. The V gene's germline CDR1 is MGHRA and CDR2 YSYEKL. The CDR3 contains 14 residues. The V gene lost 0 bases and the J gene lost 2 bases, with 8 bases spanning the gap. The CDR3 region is CASSQDPSTYEQYF. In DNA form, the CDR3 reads TGCGCCAGCAGCCAAGATCCGAGCACCTACGAGCAGTACTTC.

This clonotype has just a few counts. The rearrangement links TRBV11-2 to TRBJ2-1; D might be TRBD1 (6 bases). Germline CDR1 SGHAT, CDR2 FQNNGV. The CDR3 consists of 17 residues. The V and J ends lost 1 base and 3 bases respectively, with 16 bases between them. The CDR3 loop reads CASSLGRLGGVYNEQFF. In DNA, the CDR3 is TGTGCCAGCAGCTTAGGGAGGTTAGGGGGAGTCTACAATGAGCAGTTCTTC.

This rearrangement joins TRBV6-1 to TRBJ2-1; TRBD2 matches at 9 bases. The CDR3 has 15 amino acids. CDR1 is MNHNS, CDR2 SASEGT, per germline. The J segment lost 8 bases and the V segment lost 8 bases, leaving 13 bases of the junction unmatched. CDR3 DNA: TGTGCCAGCTTAAAGCGGGAGGCCGGTGCACATGAGCAGTTCTTC. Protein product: CASLKREAGAHEQFF.

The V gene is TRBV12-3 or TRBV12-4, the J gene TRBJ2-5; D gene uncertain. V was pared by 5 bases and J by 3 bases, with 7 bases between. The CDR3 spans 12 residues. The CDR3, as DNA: TGTGCCAGCAGTGCACTGGAAGAGACCCAGTACTTC. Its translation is CASSALEETQYF.

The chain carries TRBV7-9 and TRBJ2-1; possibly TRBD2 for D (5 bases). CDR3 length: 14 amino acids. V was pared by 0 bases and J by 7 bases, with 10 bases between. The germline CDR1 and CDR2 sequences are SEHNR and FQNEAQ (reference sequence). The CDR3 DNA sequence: TGTGCCAGCAGCTTAGCGGGAGATAGGAATGAGCAGTTCTTC. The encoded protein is CASSLAGDRNEQFF. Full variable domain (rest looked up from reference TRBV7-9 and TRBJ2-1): DTGVSQNPRHKITKRGQNVTFRCDPISEHNRLYWYRQTLGQGPEFLTYFQNEAQLEKSRLLSDRFSAERPKGSFSTLEIQRTEQGDSAMYLCASSLAGDRNEQFFGPGTRLTVL.

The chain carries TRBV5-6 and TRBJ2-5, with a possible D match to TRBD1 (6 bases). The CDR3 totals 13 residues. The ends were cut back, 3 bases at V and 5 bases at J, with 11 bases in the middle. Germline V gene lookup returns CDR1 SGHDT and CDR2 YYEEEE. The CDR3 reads CASSWTVGETQYF. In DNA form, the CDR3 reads TGTGCCAGCAGCTGGACAGTTGGGGAGACCCAGTACTTC.

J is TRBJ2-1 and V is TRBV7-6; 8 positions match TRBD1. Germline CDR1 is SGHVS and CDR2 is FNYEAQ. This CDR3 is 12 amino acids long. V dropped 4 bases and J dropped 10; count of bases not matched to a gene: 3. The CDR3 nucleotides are TGTGCCAGCAGCTACTCAGGGGGCGAGCAGTTCTTC. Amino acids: CASSYSGGEQFF.

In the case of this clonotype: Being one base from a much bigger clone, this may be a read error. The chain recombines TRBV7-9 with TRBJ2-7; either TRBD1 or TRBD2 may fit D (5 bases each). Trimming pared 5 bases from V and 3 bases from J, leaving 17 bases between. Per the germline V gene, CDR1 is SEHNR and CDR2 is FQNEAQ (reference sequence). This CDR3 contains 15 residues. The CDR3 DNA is TGTGCCAGCAGCCCCGAGGGGAAGAAAATCTACGAGCAGTACTTC. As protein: CASSPEGKKIYEQYF.

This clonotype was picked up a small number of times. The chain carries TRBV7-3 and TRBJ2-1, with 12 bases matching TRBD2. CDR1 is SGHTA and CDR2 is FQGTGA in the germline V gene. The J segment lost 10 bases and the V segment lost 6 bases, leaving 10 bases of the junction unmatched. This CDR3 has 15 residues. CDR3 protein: CASSFGLAGLGEQFF. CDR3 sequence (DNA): TGTGCCAGCAGTTTCGGACTAGCGGGATTAGGCGAGCAGTTCTTC.

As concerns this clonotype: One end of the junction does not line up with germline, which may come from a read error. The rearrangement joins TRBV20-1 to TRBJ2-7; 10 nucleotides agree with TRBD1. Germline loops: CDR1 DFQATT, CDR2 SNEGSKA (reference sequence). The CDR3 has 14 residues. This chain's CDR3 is CSARDRDRGYVQYF. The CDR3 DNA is TGCAGTGCTAGAGATAGGGACAGGGGCTACGTGCAGTACTTC.

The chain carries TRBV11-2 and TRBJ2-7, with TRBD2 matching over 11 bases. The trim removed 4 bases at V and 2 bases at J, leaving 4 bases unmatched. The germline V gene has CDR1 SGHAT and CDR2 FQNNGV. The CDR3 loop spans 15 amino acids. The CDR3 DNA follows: TGTGCCAGCAGCTCTACTAGCGGGGGAACCTACGAGCAGTACTTC. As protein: CASSSTSGGTYEQYF.

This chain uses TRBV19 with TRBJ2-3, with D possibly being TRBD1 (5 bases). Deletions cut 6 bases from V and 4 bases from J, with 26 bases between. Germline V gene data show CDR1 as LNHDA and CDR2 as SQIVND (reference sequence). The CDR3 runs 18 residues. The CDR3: CASRISQGRKIGPDTQYF. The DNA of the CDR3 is TGTGCCAGTAGAATTAGCCAGGGAAGGAAGATAGGCCCAGATACGCAGTATTTT.

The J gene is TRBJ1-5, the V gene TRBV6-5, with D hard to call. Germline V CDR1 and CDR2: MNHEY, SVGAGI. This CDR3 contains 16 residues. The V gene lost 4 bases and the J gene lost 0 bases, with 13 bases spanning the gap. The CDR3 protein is CASSSSAGDSNQPQHF. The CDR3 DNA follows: TGTGCCAGCAGTTCCTCGGCGGGCGATAGCAATCAGCCCCAGCATTTT.

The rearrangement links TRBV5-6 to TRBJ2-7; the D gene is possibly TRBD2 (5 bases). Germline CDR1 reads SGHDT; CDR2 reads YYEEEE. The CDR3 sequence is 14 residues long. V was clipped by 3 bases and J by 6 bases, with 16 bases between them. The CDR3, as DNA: TGTGCCAGCAGCTGGTCCCCAAGTCGGGGCGAGCAGTACTTC. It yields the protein CASSWSPSRGEQYF.

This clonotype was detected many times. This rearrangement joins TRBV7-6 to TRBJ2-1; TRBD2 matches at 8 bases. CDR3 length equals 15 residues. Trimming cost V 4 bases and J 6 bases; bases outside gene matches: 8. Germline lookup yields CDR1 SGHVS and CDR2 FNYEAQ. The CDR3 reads CASSSLAVKTNEQFF. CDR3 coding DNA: TGTGCCAGCAGCTCACTAGCGGTTAAAACCAATGAGCAGTTCTTC.

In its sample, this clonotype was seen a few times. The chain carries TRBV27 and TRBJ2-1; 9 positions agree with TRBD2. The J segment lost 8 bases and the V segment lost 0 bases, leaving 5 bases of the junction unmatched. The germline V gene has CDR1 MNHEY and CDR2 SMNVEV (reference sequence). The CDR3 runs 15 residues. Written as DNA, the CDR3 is TGTGCCAGCAGTTTATCCATAGCGGGAGAGCATGAGCAGTTCTTC. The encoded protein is CASSLSIAGEHEQFF.

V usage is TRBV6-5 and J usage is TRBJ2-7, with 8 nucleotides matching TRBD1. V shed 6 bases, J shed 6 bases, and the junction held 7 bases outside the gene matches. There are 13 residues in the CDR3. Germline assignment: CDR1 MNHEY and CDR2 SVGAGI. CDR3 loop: CASSPSGTGEQYF. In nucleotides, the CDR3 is TGTGCCAGCAGCCCTTCCGGGACAGGCGAGCAGTACTTC.

The DNA of the CDR3 is TGCAGTGCTAGTCAGGGTACTAGCGGGTACAATGAGCAGTTCTTC. Amino acid sequence: CSASQGTSGYNEQFF. The genes are TRBV20-1 and TRBJ2-1; 9 bases fit TRBD2. Germline V CDR1 and CDR2: DFQATT, SNEGSKA (reference sequence). The CDR3 has 15 residues. V shed 3 bases and J 4 bases; nucleotides not matched to a gene: 7.

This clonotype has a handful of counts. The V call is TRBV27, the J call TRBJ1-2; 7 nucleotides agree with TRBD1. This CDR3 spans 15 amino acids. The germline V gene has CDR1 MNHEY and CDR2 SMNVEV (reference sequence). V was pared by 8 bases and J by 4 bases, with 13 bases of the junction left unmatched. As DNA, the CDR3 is TGTGCCAGCCGACAGGGAGGCGGGGGATTCTATGGCTACACCTTC. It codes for CASRQGGGGFYGYTF.

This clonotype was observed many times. The CDR3 DNA reads as TGTGCCAGCAGCTTAGAACGCGGACTTCGAGACAACGAGCAGTACTTC. The encoded protein is CASSLERGLRDNEQYF. The chain employs TRBV7-8 and TRBJ2-7; perhaps TRBD2 as D (5 bases). Germline assignment: CDR1 SGHVS and CDR2 FQNEAQ. The CDR3 has 16 residues. V was clipped by 1 base and J by 5 bases, with 18 bases between them.

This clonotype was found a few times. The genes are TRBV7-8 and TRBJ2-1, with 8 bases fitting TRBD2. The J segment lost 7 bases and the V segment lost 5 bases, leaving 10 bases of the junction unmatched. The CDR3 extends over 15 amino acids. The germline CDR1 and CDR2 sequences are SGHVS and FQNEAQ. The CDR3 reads CASSLGSGSLNEQFF. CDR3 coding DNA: TGTGCCAGCAGCCTTGGGAGCGGGAGTTTAAATGAGCAGTTCTTC.

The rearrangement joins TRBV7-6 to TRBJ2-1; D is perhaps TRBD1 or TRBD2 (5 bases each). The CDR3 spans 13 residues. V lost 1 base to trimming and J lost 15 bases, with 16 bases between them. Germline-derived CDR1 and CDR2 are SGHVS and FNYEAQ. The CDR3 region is CASSLEGPLTPFF. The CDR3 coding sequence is TGTGCCAGCAGCTTAGAGGGACCCCTAACCCCGTTCTTC.

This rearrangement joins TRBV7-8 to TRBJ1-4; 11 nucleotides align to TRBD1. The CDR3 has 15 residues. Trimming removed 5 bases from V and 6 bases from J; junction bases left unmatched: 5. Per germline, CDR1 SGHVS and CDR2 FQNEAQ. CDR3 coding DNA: TGTGCCAGCAGCCCTTGGGACAGGGGGGATGAAAAACTGTTTTTT. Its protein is CASSPWDRGDEKLFF.